This entry describes one T cell receptor (beta chain). This may stem from a read error, because a much larger clone lies one nucleotide away. Germline CDR1 reads KGHSH; CDR2 reads LQKENI. The CDR3 length is 13 residues. V was pared by 5 bases and J by 9 bases, with 14 bases between. The sample belongs to a study of breast tumors, draining lymph nodes, adjacent tissues. TCRdb analysed the multiplex PCR reads with MiXCR anew, one entry per CDR3 protein. The data show 140,000 to 150,000 distinct CDR3 sequences, less than 35% seen once. The lymph nodes were axillary draining lymph nodes from breast cancer patients.

The chain couples TRBV18 to TRBJ2-1; a possible D gene is TRBD2 (6 bases). The clonotype was recovered from a female donor with breast cancer. Some clones in this sample may be carry-over from other donors' samples. Sequences were obtained from axillary lymph node tissue. CDR3 DNA: TGTGCCAGCTCAGGGACTGCGGGAAGTGAGCAGTTCTTC. It specifies CASSGTAGSEQFF.